These 8 T cell receptor beta chains were all obtained from the same sample, sequenced in a study of blood T cell repertoires in COVID-19. The assay was immunoSEQ multiplex PCR, and TCRdb's table has in-frame clones only and misses some. The repertoire holds approximately 150,000 clones, with around 84% as singletons. Sample: PBMCs or T cells enriched from blood (not recorded which). The source is a woman aged 45 to 65 who had recovered from COVID-19.

This chain joins TRBV7-2 and TRBJ1-5; D not certain. The CDR3 has 13 residues. Trimming removed 2 bases from V and 3 bases from J, with 5 bases in between. Germline V CDR1 and CDR2: SGHTA, FQGNSA. CDR3 DNA: TGTGCCAGCAGCTTATTAGTCAATCAGCCCCAGCATTTT. This encodes CASSLLVNQPQHF.

This chain uses TRBV29-1 with TRBJ1-1; D is possibly TRBD1 (6 bases). This CDR3 is 12 amino acids long. With 6 bases removed from V and 1 base from J, the gap between germline ends came to 9 bases. CDR1 and CDR2 from the germline V gene are SQVTM and ANQGSEA. The CDR3 DNA reads TGCAGCGTGACAGGCCCGAACACTGAAGCTTTCTTT. Translated: CSVTGPNTEAFF.

The chain couples TRBV28 to TRBJ2-5; D unresolved. The CDR3 extends over 13 amino acids. Germline lookup yields CDR1 MDHEN and CDR2 SYDVKM. V was trimmed by 6 bases and J by 4 bases, leaving 12 bases between them. CDR3 DNA: TGTGCCAGCAGCTCCACACAAATAGAGACCCAGTACTTC. Amino acids: CASSSTQIETQYF.

The rearrangement joins TRBV27 to TRBJ1-5, with TRBD1 as a possible D gene (5 bases). There are 14 residues in the CDR3. Germline V gene data show CDR1 as MNHEY and CDR2 as SMNVEV (reference sequence). V dropped 8 bases and J dropped 2 bases, with 13 bases sitting between them. The CDR3 DNA reads TGTGCCAGCCGGGGGACGTCCGGCAATCAGCCCCAGCATTTT. Its protein product is CASRGTSGNQPQHF.

This clone was seen more than once but under ten times. The chain uses TRBV9 and TRBJ2-1, with TRBD1 identical over 7 bases. The CDR3 sequence is 15 residues long. Germline V gene lookup returns CDR1 SGDLS and CDR2 YYNGEE. V shed 4 bases and J 2 bases; nucleotides not matched to a gene: 6. CDR3 in DNA: TGTGCCAGCAGCCGGAGGCAGGGGGCCTACAATGAGCAGTTCTTC. It encodes CASSRRQGAYNEQFF.

The CDR3 DNA sequence: TGTGCCAGCAGCCAAGATGGCGGATCCAACAATGAGCAGTTCTTC. Protein product: CASSQDGGSNNEQFF. The V call is TRBV3-1 (or the pseudogene TRBV3-2), the J call TRBJ2-1; D not certain. The CDR3 has 15 residues. The V gene's germline CDR1 is LGHDT and CDR2 YNNKEL (reference sequence). V lost 0 bases, J lost 5 bases, and 11 bases lay in between.

This sequence joins TRBV28 and TRBJ1-2, with D possibly matching TRBD1 (5 bases). The CDR3 consists of 15 residues. The germline V and J ends were trimmed by 6 bases and 4 bases, with 18 bases remaining between them. Germline V lookup: CDR1 MDHEN, CDR2 SYDVKM. CDR3 amino acids: CASSARQPSLYGYTF. In DNA, the CDR3 is TGTGCCAGCAGCGCCCGACAGCCCTCTCTCTATGGCTACACCTTC.

This clone was observed once. The CDR3 spells CASSKTGNDEQFF. CDR3 DNA: TGTGCCAGCTCAAAGACAGGGAACGATGAGCAGTTCTTC. V and J are TRBV18 and TRBJ2-1; 7 bases map to TRBD1. V was clipped by 5 bases and J by 8 bases; unmatched bases: 6. CDR1 and CDR2 from the germline V gene are KGHSH and LQKENI. The CDR3 consists of 13 residues.